This TCR beta chain was profiled in a study of T cells in Graves' hyperthyroidism and ophthalmopathy. This clonotype was counted many times. Germline V gives CDR1 MNHEY, CDR2 SMNVEV (reference sequence). Trimming left V 2 bases short and J 5 bases short, with 13 bases between. CDR3 length equals 14 residues. Regions amplified from RNA transcripts were the TCR beta CDR3 regions. The study used the HTBI primer set for a first-round RT-PCR of the TCR CDR3. In TCRdb, the multiplex PCR reads were re-called with MiXCR into one record per CDR3 protein. The sample shows about 610,000 distinct CDR3 sequences, roughly 46% of them seen only once.

The sequence was collected from a woman between 18 and 29 years old with Graves' hyperthyroidism. The sample taken for sequencing was peripheral blood or thyroid tissue (not recorded which). The chain employs TRBV27 and TRBJ2-7; no firm D call. CDR3 amino acids: CASSLDGSGHEQYF. The CDR3 DNA sequence: TGTGCCAGCAGTTTAGATGGATCGGGTCACGAGCAGTACTTC.